This TCR beta chain was profiled in a study of T cell repertoires in aging, cancer and after chemotherapy. Study at large: Over several months to years, re-sampled healthy donor repertoires clearly shared clones.

Whole-study findings and limits: Age-matched healthy donors had significantly more diverse, less clonal blood TCR repertoires than untreated cancer patients. Median generation probability rose over the chemotherapy interval in each cancer cohort, suggesting rebound thymic output.

This clonotype was found once. Antigen: not known. V lost 4 bases to trimming and J lost 4 bases; unmatched junction nucleotides: 16. Germline lookup yields CDR1 SGHNT and CDR2 YYREEE (reference sequence). The CDR3 spans 18 residues. The template was genomic DNA from peripheral blood, not RNA. TRB rearrangements spanning V, D and J were amplified using mixed TRB-A/B primers. Using its own MiXCR run on the multiplex PCR reads, TCRdb lists one record per CDR3 protein. This table has around 12,000 distinct CDR3 sequences, more than 20% appearing once. The receptor was derived from a human donor in good health. The V gene is TRBV5-4, the J gene TRBJ2-2, with 7 bases aligning to TRBD2. What was sequenced was blood. The CDR3 loop is CASSQFVGGNTGTGELFF. The CDR3 nucleotides read TGTGCCAGCAGCCAATTTGTGGGGGGGAACACGGGCACCGGGGAGCTGTTTTTT.